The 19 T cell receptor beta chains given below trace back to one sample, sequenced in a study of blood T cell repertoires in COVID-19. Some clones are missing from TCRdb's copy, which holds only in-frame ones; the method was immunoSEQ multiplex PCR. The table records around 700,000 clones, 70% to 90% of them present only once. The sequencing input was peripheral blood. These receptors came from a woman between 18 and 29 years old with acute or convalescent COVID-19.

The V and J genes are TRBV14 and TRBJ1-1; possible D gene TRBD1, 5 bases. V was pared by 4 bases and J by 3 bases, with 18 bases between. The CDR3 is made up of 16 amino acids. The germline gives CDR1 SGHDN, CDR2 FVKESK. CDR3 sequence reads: CASSLGRGLAHTEAFF. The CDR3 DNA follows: TGTGCCAGCAGCCTGGGGAGGGGATTAGCACACACTGAAGCTTTCTTT.

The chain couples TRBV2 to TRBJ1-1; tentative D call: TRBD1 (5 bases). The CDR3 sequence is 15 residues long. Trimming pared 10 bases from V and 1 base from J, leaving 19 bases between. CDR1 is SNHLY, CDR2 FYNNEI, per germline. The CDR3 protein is CATRPRAGENTEAFF. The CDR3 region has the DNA TGTGCCACCCGCCCCAGGGCAGGAGAGAACACTGAAGCTTTCTTT.

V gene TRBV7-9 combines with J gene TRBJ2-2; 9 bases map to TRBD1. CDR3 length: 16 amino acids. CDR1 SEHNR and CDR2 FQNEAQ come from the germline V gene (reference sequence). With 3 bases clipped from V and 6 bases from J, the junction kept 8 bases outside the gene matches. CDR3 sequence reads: CASSLVGTGKSGELFF. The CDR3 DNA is TGTGCCAGCAGCTTGGTGGGGACAGGGAAATCCGGGGAGCTGTTTTTT.

CDR3 coding DNA: TGTGCCAGCAGCTTGGGGCTCCACGAAAAAAACATTCAGTACTTC. Protein product: CASSLGLHEKNIQYF. The rearrangement joins TRBV5-4 to TRBJ2-4; D not resolved. The ends were cut back, 0 bases at V and 4 bases at J, with 11 bases in the middle. CDR3 length equals 15 residues. Germline CDR1 is SGHNT and CDR2 is YYREEE (reference sequence).

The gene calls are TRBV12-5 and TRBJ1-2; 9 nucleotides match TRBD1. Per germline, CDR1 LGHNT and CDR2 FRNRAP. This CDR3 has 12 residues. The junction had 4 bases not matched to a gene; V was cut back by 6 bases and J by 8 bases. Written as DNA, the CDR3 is TGTGCTAGTGGACAGGGGGCGGAAGGCTACACCTTC. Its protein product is CASGQGAEGYTF.

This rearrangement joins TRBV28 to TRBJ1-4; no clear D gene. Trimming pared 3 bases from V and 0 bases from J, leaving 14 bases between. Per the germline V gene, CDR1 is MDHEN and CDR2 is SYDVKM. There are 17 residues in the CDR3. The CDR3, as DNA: TGTGCCAGCAGTTTGGGAGGGTTACAAGCAACTAATGAAAAACTGTTTTTT. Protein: CASSLGGLQATNEKLFF.

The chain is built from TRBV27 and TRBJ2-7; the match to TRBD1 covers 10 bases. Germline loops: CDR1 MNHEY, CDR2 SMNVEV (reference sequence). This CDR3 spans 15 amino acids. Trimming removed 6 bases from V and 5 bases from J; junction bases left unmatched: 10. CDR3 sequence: CASSPTGGAYHEQYF. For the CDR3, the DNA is TGTGCCAGCAGCCCGACAGGGGGCGCTTACCACGAGCAGTACTTC.

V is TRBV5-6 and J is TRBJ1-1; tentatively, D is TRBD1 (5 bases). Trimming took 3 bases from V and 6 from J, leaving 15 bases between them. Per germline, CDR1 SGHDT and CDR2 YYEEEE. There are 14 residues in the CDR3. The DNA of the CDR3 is TGTGCCAGCAGCTGGGGGGTGGGCGACGCTGAAGCTTTCTTT. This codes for CASSWGVGDAEAFF.

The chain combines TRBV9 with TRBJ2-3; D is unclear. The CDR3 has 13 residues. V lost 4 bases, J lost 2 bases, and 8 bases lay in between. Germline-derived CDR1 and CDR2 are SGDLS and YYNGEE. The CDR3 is CASSLASTDTQYF. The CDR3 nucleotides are TGTGCCAGCAGCTTAGCCTCCACAGATACGCAGTATTTT.

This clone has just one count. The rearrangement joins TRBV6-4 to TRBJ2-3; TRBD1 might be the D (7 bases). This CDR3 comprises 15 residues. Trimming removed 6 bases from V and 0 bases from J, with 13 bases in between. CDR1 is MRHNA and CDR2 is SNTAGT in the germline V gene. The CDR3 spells CASRATGTSTDTQYF. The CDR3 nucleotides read TGTGCCAGCAGAGCGACAGGGACTAGCACAGATACGCAGTATTTT.

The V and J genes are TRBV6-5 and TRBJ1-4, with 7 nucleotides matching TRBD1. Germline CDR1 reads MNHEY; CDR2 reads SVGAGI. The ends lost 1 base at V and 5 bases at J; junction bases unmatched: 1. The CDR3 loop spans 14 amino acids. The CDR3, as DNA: TGTGCCAGCAGTTACTTCAGGGGGAATGAAAAACTGTTTTTT. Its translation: CASSYFRGNEKLFF.

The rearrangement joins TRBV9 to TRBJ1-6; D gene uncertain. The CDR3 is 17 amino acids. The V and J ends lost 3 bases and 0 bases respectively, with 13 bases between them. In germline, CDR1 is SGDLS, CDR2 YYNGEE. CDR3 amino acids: CASSDRAAGSYNSPLHF. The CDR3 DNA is TGTGCCAGCAGCGACCGGGCCGCGGGCTCCTATAATTCACCCCTCCACTTT.

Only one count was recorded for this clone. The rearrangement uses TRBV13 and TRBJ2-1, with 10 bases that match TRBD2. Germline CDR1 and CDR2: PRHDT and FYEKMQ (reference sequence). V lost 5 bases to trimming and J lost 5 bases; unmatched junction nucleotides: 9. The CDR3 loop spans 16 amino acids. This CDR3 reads CASSNRLAGRHNEQFF. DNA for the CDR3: TGTGCCAGCAGCAACCGACTAGCGGGCCGTCACAATGAGCAGTTCTTC. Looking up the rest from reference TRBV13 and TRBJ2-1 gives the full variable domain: AAGVIQSPRHLIKEKRETATLKCYPIPRHDTVYWYQQGPGQDPQFLISFYEKMQSDKGSIPDRFSAQQFSDYHSELNMSSLELGDSALYFCASSNRLAGRHNEQFFGPGTRLTVL.

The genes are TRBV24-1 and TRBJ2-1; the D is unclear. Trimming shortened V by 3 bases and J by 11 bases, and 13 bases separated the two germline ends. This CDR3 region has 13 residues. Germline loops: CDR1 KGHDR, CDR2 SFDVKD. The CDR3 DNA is TGTGCCACCAGTGATAGTCGCAGCGTAAAGCAGTTCTTC. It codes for CATSDSRSVKQFF.

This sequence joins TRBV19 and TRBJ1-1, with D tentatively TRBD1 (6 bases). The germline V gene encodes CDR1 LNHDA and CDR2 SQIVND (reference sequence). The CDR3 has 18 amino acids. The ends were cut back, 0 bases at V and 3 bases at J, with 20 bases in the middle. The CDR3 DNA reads TGTGCCAGTAGTATAGAACCCGGGACACCGATGGGGGACACTGAAGCTTTCTTT. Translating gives CASSIEPGTPMGDTEAFF.

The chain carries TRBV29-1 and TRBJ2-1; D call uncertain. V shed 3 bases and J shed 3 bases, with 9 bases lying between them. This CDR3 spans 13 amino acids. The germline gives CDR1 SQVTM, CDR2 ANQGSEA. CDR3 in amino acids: CSVDKTYYNEQFF. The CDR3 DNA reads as TGCAGCGTTGACAAAACCTACTACAATGAGCAGTTCTTC.

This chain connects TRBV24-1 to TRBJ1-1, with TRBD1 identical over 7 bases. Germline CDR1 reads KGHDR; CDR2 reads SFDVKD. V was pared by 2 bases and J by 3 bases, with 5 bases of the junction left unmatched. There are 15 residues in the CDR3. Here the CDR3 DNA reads TGTGCCACCAGTGATTCGGGCAGGGGGGACACTGAAGCTTTCTTT. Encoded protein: CATSDSGRGDTEAFF.

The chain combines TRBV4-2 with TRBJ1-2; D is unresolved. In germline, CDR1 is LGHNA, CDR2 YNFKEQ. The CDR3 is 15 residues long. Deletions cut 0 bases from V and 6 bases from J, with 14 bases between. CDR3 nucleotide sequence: TGTGCCAGCAGCCAAGATCGTCCTGAGATTAATGGCTACACCTTC. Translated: CASSQDRPEINGYTF.

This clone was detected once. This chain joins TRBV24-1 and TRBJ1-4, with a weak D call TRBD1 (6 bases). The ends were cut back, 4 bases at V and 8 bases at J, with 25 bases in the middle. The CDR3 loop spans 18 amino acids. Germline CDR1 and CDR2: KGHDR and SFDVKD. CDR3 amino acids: CATSDSSAGTGRLEKLFF. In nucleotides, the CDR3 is TGTGCCACCAGTGACTCATCCGCCGGAACAGGGAGATTGGAAAAACTGTTTTTT.